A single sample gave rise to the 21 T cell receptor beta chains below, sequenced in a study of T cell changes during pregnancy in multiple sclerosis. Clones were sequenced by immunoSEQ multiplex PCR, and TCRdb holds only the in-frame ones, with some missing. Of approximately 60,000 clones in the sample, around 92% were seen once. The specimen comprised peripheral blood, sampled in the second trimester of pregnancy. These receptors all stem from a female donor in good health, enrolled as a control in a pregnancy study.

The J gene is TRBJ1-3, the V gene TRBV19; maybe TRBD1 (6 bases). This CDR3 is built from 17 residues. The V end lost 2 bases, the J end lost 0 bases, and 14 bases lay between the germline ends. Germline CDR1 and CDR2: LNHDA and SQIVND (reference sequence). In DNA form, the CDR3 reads TGTGCCAGTAGTATAAAGGGACAATTCTTCTCTGGAAACACCATATATTTT. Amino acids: CASSIKGQFFSGNTIYF.

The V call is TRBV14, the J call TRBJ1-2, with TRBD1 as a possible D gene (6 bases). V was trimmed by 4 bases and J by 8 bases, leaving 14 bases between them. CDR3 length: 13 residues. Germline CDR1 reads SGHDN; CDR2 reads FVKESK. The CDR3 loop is CASSPAGGRGYTF. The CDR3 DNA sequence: TGTGCCAGCAGCCCCGCGGGGGGGCGGGGCTACACCTTC.

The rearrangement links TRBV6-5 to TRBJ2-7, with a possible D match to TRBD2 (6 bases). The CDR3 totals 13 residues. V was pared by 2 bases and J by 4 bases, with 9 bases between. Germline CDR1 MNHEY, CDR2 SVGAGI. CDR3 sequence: CASSYGAGYEQYF. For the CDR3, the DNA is TGTGCCAGCAGTTACGGGGCGGGGTACGAGCAGTACTTC.

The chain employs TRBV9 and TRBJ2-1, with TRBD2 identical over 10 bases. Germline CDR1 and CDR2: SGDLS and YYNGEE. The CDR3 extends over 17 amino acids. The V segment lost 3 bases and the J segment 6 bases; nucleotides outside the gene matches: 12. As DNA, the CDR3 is TGTGCCAGCAGCGCCATCTACCCGGGACTAGCGTCCAATGAGCAGTTCTTC. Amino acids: CASSAIYPGLASNEQFF.

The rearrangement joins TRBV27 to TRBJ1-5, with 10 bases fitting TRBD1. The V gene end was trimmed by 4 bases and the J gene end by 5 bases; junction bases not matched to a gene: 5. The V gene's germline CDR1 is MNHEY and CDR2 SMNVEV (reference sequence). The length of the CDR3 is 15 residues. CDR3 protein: CASSSRTGGYQPQHF. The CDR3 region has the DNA TGTGCCAGCAGTTCTCGGACAGGGGGATATCAGCCCCAGCATTTT.

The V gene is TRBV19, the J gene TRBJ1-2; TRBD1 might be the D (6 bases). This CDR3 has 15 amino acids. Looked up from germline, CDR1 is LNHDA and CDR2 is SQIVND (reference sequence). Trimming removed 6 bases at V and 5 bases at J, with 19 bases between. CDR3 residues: CASSVGDTLTYGYTF. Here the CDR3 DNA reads TGTGCCAGTAGCGTCGGGGACACATTGACTTATGGCTACACCTTC.

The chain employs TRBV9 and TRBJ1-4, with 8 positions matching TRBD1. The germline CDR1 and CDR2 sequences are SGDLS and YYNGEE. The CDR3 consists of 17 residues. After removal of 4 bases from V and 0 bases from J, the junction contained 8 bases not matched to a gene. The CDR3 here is CASSFDRGTATNEKLFF. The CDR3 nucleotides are TGTGCCAGCAGCTTTGACAGGGGTACTGCAACTAATGAAAAACTGTTTTTT.

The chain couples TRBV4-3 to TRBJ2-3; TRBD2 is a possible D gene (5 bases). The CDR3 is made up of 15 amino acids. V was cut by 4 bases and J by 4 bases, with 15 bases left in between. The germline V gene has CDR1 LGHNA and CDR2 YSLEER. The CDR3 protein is CASSPSGPGPDTQYF. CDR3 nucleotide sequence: TGCGCCAGCAGCCCGAGCGGTCCTGGGCCAGATACGCAGTATTTT.

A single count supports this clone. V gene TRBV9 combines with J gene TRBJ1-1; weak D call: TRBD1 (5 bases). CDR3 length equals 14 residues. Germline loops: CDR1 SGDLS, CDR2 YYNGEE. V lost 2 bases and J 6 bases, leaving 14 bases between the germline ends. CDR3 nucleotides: TGTGCCAGCAGCGTGGAACACCAAGGGGCTGAAGCTTTCTTT. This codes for CASSVEHQGAEAFF.

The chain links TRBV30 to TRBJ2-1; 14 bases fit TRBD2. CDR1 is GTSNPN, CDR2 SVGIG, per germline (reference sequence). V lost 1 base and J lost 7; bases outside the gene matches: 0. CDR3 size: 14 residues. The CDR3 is CAWSGTSGGNEQFF. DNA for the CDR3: TGTGCCTGGAGTGGGACTAGCGGGGGGAATGAGCAGTTCTTC.

The CDR3 loop reads CASSVAFRANYGYTF. The CDR3 bases are TGTGCCAGCAGCGTAGCTTTCAGGGCTAACTATGGCTACACCTTC. The rearrangement uses TRBV9 and TRBJ1-2, with D tentatively TRBD1 (5 bases). The CDR3 runs 15 residues. Germline V gene sequence: CDR1 SGDLS, CDR2 YYNGEE. The germline V and J ends were trimmed by 0 bases and 0 bases, with 9 bases remaining between them.

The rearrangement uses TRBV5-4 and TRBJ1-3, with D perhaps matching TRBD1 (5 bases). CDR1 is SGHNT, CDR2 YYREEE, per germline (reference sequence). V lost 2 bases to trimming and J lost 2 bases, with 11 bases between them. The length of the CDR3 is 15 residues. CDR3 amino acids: CASSFGGLTGNTIYF. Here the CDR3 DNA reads TGTGCCAGCAGCTTTGGGGGGTTAACTGGAAACACCATATATTTT.

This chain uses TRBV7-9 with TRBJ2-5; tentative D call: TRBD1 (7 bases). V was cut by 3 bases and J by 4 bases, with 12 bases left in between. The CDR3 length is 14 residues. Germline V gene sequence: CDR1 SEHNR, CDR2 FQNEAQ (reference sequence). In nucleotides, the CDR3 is TGTGCCAGCAGCTTCGGGGGACAGAGAGAGACCCAGTACTTC. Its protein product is CASSFGGQRETQYF.

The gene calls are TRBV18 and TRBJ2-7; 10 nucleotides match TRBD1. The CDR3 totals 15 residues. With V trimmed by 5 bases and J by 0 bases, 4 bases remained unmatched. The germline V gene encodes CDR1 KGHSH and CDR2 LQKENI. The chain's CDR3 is CASSRTGGSSYEQYF. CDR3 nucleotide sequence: TGTGCCAGCTCAAGGACAGGGGGGAGCTCCTACGAGCAGTACTTC.

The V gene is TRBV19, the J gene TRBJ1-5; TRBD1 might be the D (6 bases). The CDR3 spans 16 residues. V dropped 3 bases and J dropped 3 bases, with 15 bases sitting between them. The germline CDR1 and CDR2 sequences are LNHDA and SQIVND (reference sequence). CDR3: CASSISTGRFNQPQHF. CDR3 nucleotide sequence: TGTGCCAGTAGTATCTCGACAGGAAGGTTCAATCAGCCCCAGCATTTT.

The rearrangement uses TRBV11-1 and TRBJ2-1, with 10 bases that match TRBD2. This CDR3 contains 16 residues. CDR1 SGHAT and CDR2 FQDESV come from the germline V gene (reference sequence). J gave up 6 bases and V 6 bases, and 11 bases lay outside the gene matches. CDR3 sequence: CASSPYSGRQLNEQFF. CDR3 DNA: TGTGCCAGCAGTCCGTATAGCGGGAGGCAACTCAATGAGCAGTTCTTC.

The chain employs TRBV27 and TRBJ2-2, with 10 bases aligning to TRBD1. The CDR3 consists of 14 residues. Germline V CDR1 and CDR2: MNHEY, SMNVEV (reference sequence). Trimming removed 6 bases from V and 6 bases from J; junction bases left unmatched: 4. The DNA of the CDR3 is TGTGCCAGCAGCCGGGACAGGGGCTCCGGGGAGCTGTTTTTT. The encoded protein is CASSRDRGSGELFF.

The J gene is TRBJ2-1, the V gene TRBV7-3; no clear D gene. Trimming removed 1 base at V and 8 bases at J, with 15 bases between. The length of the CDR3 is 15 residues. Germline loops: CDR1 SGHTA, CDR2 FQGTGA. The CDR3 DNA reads TGTGCCAGCAGCTTAATCGGCGGTGGCGGCGATGAGCAGTTCTTC. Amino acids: CASSLIGGGGDEQFF.

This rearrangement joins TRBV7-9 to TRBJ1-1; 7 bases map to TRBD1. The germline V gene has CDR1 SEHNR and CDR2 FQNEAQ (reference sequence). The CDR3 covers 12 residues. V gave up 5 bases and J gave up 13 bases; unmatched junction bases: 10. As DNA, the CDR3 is TGTGCCAGCAGCCCCTCTGGGACAGTGGTTTTCTTT. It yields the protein CASSPSGTVVFF.

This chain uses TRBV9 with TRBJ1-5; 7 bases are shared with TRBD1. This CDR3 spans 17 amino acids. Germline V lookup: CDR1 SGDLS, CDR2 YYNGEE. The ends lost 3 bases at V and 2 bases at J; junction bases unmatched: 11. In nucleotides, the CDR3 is TGTGCCAGCAGCGAAGAAGTGAGTCAGGGGGGCAATCAGCCCCAGCATTTT. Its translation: CASSEEVSQGGNQPQHF.

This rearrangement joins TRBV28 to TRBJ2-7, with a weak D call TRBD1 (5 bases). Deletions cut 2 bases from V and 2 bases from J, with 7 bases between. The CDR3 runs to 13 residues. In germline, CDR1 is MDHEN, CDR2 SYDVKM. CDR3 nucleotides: TGTGCCAGCAGTTTAGCGGACACCTACGAGCAGTACTTC. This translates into CASSLADTYEQYF.